These 21 T cell receptor beta chains were sequenced from one sample in a study of CD8+CD57+ T cells in acquired aplastic anemia. TCR beta VDJ and CDR3 were profiled, and genomic DNA was the template. Each CDR3 protein gets one entry after TCRdb re-called the reads with MiXCR. The sample has about 200,000 distinct CDR3 sequences, about half seen once. The sequenced patients had an expansion of CD8+CD57+ cells seen by flow cytometry. The source material was sorted CD4+, CD8+, or CD8+CD57+ T cells (not recorded which) from PBMCs. The receptors come from a human donor with aplastic anemia.

This clonotype was recorded a few times. A much larger clone differs from this one at a single base, so this may be a read error. This sequence joins TRBV20-1 and TRBJ1-1, with 7 nucleotides matching TRBD1. This CDR3 is built from 14 residues. CDR1 is DFQATT and CDR2 is SNEGSKA in the germline V gene (reference sequence). The junction had 7 bases not matched to a gene; V was cut back by 5 bases and J by 1 base. The CDR3 DNA follows: TGCAGTGCTCCACCGGGACAGACGAACACTGAAGCTTTCTTT. Amino acids: CSAPPGQTNTEAFF.

This clonotype was counted many times. This chain uses TRBV12-5 with TRBJ1-5; D perhaps matches TRBD1 (5 bases). The CDR3 consists of 17 residues. The germline V gene has CDR1 LGHNT and CDR2 FRNRAP. With 0 bases removed from V and 0 bases from J, the gap between germline ends came to 12 bases. CDR3 nucleotide sequence: TGTGCTAGTGGTTTGGTACTGGGGGGTTATAGCAATCAGCCCCAGCATTTT. Encoded protein: CASGLVLGGYSNQPQHF. The whole variable domain, remainder taken from reference TRBV12-5 and TRBJ1-5, is DARVTQTPRHKVTEMGQEVTMRCQPILGHNTVFWYRQTMMQGLELLAYFRNRAPLDDSGMPKDRFSAEMPDATLATLKIQPSEPRDSAVYFCASGLVLGGYSNQPQHFGDGTRLSIL.

CDR3 DNA sequence: TGCGCCAGCAGCCAAGAGAGGGCTACACGGCGCGAGCAGTACTTC. This encodes CASSQERATRREQYF. The gene calls are TRBV4-3 and TRBJ2-7, with a tentative D call TRBD2 (5 bases). The germline V and J ends were trimmed by 0 bases and 6 bases, with 15 bases remaining between them. Germline V CDR1 and CDR2: LGHNA, YSLEER. CDR3 size: 15 residues.

The rearrangement links TRBV4-2 to TRBJ2-7; possibly TRBD1 for D (5 bases). CDR3 length equals 14 residues. V was clipped by 0 bases and J by 2 bases, with 8 bases between them. From germline, CDR1 is LGHNA and CDR2 YNFKEQ. CDR3 sequence (DNA): TGTGCCAGCAGCCAAGAAGGGGAACCCTACGAGCAGTACTTC. This codes for CASSQEGEPYEQYF.

As concerns this clonotype: One end of the junction is discordant with germline, which a read error may explain. V and J are TRBV7-2 and TRBJ2-3; no definite D call. The CDR3 sequence is 15 residues long. CDR1 is SGHTA and CDR2 is FQGNSA in the germline V gene. The CDR3 sequence: CASSLDAISTDTQCF. The CDR3 DNA sequence: TGTGCCAGTAGCTTAGACGCCATTTCCACAGATACGCAGTGTTTT.

This chain uses TRBV20-1 with TRBJ1-1, with TRBD1 matching over 8 bases. There are 13 residues in the CDR3. Per the germline V gene, CDR1 is DFQATT and CDR2 is SNEGSKA (reference sequence). V gave up 5 bases and J gave up 3 bases; unmatched junction bases: 5. The CDR3 region has the DNA TGCAGTGCTTACGACAGGGGAGACACTGAAGCTTTCTTT. Translated: CSAYDRGDTEAFF.

This chain links TRBV27 with TRBJ2-1, with 12 bases aligning to TRBD2. The CDR3 spans 15 residues. V dropped 6 bases and J dropped 7; count of bases not matched to a gene: 7. Germline CDR1 and CDR2: MNHEY and SMNVEV (reference sequence). The CDR3 sequence is CASSKSSGGGNEQFF. The CDR3 bases are TGTGCCAGCAGCAAATCTAGCGGGGGGGGGAATGAGCAGTTCTTC.

This clonotype was recorded many times. The chain has TRBV20-1 and TRBJ2-1; D is perhaps TRBD2 (6 bases). The germline CDR1 and CDR2 sequences are DFQATT and SNEGSKA (reference sequence). The CDR3 is made up of 13 amino acids. V lost 0 bases and J 14 bases, leaving 17 bases between the germline ends. CDR3 coding DNA: TGCAGTGCTAGAGATTTAGGCCGGGGGTCGGAGTTCTTC. Translation: CSARDLGRGSEFF.

The chain is built from TRBV19 and TRBJ1-2; TRBD1 agrees at 9 bases. With V trimmed by 6 bases and J by 4 bases, 6 bases remained unmatched. This CDR3 is 14 amino acids long. Germline CDR1 LNHDA, CDR2 SQIVND (reference sequence). The CDR3 reads CASSSGQGIYGYTF. In DNA form, the CDR3 reads TGTGCCAGTAGCTCGGGACAGGGAATCTATGGCTACACCTTC.

This clonotype was observed many times. Here the CDR3 DNA reads TGTGCCAGCAGCCAGGGCGAATATAGCAATCAGCCCCAGCATTTT. As protein: CASSQGEYSNQPQHF. This chain uses TRBV4-2 with TRBJ1-5; the D is unclear. CDR3 length: 15 residues. The V gene's germline CDR1 is LGHNA and CDR2 YNFKEQ. Trimming shortened V by 3 bases and J by 0 bases, and 9 bases separated the two germline ends.

This rearrangement joins TRBV20-1 to TRBJ2-7, with 8 bases that match TRBD2. Germline-derived CDR1 and CDR2 are DFQATT and SNEGSKA (reference sequence). The length of the CDR3 is 15 residues. Trimming removed 5 bases from V and 6 bases from J; junction bases left unmatched: 15. CDR3 in amino acids: CSAPRGGRGVSEQYF. The CDR3 DNA reads TGCAGTGCTCCCCGGGGGGGGAGGGGAGTATCCGAGCAGTACTTC.

This clonotype occurred many times. The chain uses TRBV7-9 and TRBJ2-6; D gene unclear. Looked up from germline, CDR1 is SEHNR and CDR2 is FQNEAQ (reference sequence). V lost 2 bases and J 0 bases, leaving 11 bases between the germline ends. The CDR3 extends over 17 amino acids. The CDR3, as DNA: TGTGCCAGCAGCTTAAGACGGCCCAGCTCTGGGGCCAACGTCCTGACTTTC. This gives the protein CASSLRRPSSGANVLTF.

The V call is TRBV11-2, the J call TRBJ2-7; D unresolved. There are 12 residues in the CDR3. CDR1 and CDR2 from the germline V gene are SGHAT and FQNNGV. Between the trimmed V and J ends, which lost 1 base and 6 bases, there was a span of 7 bases. The CDR3 nucleotides are TGTGCCAGCAGCTTAGTCCGATCCGAGCAGTACTTC. This codes for CASSLVRSEQYF. The whole variable domain, remainder taken from reference TRBV11-2 and TRBJ2-7, is EAGVAQSPRYKIIEKRQSVAFWCNPISGHATLYWYQQILGQGPKLLIQFQNNGVVDDSQLPKDRFSAERLKGVDSTLKIQPAKLEDSAVYLCASSLVRSEQYFGPGTRLTVT.

The chain is built from TRBV20-1 and TRBJ2-5; TRBD2 matches at 12 bases. Germline V gene sequence: CDR1 DFQATT, CDR2 SNEGSKA (reference sequence). V trimming: 3 bases; J trimming: 12 bases; junction bases outside the gene matches: 5. The CDR3 runs to 12 residues. The CDR3: CSAREPSGGEYF. For the CDR3, the DNA is TGCAGTGCTAGGGAGCCTAGCGGGGGGGAGTACTTC.

This clonotype was detected only a few times. V is TRBV7-9 and J is TRBJ1-2; D gene uncertain. CDR1 is SEHNR and CDR2 is FQNEAQ in the germline V gene (reference sequence). Trimming cost V 2 bases and J 3 bases, with 7 bases left between them. This CDR3 has 13 residues. This CDR3 reads CASSLMSHYGYTF. The CDR3 bases are TGTGCCAGCAGCTTAATGAGTCACTATGGCTACACCTTC.

The rearrangement joins TRBV7-2 to TRBJ2-3; 12 bases match TRBD2. CDR3 length equals 19 residues. Looked up from germline, CDR1 is SGHTA and CDR2 is FQGNSA. V lost 1 base to trimming and J lost 5 bases; unmatched junction nucleotides: 13. Written as DNA, the CDR3 is TGTGCCAGCAGCTTAGACAGACTAGCGGGGGAAGGAGGGGTAGATACGCAGTATTTT. Translating it yields CASSLDRLAGEGGVDTQYF.

This chain links TRBV25-1 with TRBJ1-2; 7 nucleotides agree with TRBD1. The CDR3 runs to 15 residues. The V gene's germline CDR1 is MGHDK and CDR2 SYGVNS. The V and J ends lost 9 bases and 1 base, in that order; junction bases with no gene match: 11. CDR3 DNA: TGTGCCAGTAGCCCGGGACAGTCGCTTAACTATGGCTACACCTTC. Encoded protein: CASSPGQSLNYGYTF.

This rearrangement joins TRBV12-3 or TRBV12-4 to TRBJ2-7; weak D call: TRBD2 (6 bases). The CDR3 is made up of 16 amino acids. The V and J ends lost 5 bases and 4 bases respectively, with 21 bases between them. CDR3 sequence reads: CASSRRGLGRPYEQYF. The CDR3 DNA reads TGTGCCAGCAGTAGGCGGGGCCTCGGCAGACCATACGAGCAGTACTTC.

The rearrangement links TRBV5-1 to TRBJ1-4; 10 positions match TRBD1. Germline-derived CDR1 and CDR2 are SGHRS and YFSETQ. The CDR3 length is 15 residues. V trimming: 4 bases; J trimming: 7 bases; junction bases outside the gene matches: 7. In DNA form, the CDR3 reads TGCGCCAGCAGCCAGTACGGGACAGGGGCTGAAAAACTGTTTTTT. Translated: CASSQYGTGAEKLFF.

The V call is TRBV20-1, the J call TRBJ2-7; 11 bases align to TRBD1. The V gene end was trimmed by 2 bases and the J gene end by 7 bases; junction bases not matched to a gene: 10. This CDR3 spans 15 amino acids. Per germline, CDR1 DFQATT and CDR2 SNEGSKA (reference sequence). CDR3 coding DNA: TGCAGTGCTAGAAACCCGGGACAGGGGGTGGGTGAGCAGTACTTC. It is translated as CSARNPGQGVGEQYF.

This clonotype was found many times. The chain uses TRBV5-6 and TRBJ2-3, with D perhaps given as TRBD1 or TRBD2 (5 bases each). Between the trimmed V and J ends, which lost 0 bases and 4 bases, there was a span of 18 bases. CDR1 and CDR2 (germline): SGHDT, YYEEEE. The CDR3 runs to 17 residues. This CDR3 reads CASSLAPRDGGSDTQYF. CDR3 coding DNA: TGTGCCAGCAGCTTGGCCCCTAGGGACGGTGGTTCAGATACGCAGTATTTT.